This entry lists 4 T cell receptor beta chains sequenced from one sample in a study of read filtering for tumor transcriptome and immune sequencing. From roughly 390 ng of RNA, a library with molecular barcoded alpha/delta and beta/gamma adaptors was made. TCRdb processed the reads anew with MiXCR; each CDR3 protein has one entry. The sample lists 120,000 or so distinct CDR3 sequences, roughly 13% seen once, with 8% to 13% in the top ten. The sequenced material came from a population of CD138-negative cells sorted from bone marrow. The origin of the receptors is a donor at least 40 years old with multiple myeloma.

This clonotype was seen repeatedly, ten times or more. This rearrangement joins TRBV27 to TRBJ2-3, with unresolved D. CDR3 length equals 14 residues. Germline V lookup: CDR1 MNHEY, CDR2 SMNVEV (reference sequence). V was shortened by 6 bases and J by 2 bases, with 12 bases between the two germline ends. The chain's CDR3 is CASRRQRATDTQYF. Written as DNA, the CDR3 is TGTGCCAGCAGAAGGCAGCGCGCCACAGATACGCAGTATTTT.

Many counts were recorded for this clonotype. This sequence joins TRBV7-3 and TRBJ1-5; 8 nucleotides line up with TRBD1. Germline V lookup: CDR1 SGHTA, CDR2 FQGTGA. The CDR3 totals 14 residues. V shed 4 bases and J 5 bases; nucleotides not matched to a gene: 4. CDR3 loop: CASSWDRFHQPQHF. The DNA for the CDR3 is TGTGCCAGCAGCTGGGACAGGTTCCATCAGCCCCAGCATTTT.

In the case of this clonotype: A much larger clone differs from this one at a single base, so this may be a read error. This chain links TRBV20-1 with TRBJ2-7; possible D gene TRBD1, 5 bases. This CDR3 has 13 amino acids. Germline CDR1 and CDR2: DFQATT and SNEGSKA (reference sequence). Here the CDR3 reads CCAKAQGRHEQYF. The CDR3 coding sequence is TGCTGTGCTAAGGCTCAGGGTCGCCACGAGCAGTACTTC.

This clonotype showed up many times. V usage is TRBV4-1 and J usage is TRBJ2-2, with D perhaps TRBD2 (7 bases). The germline V gene encodes CDR1 MGHRA and CDR2 YSYEKL. CDR3 size: 17 residues. Trimming took 0 bases from V and 7 from J, leaving 18 bases between them. DNA of the CDR3: TGCGCCAGCAGCCAAGATCGTTTACAGGGAGGGGACGGGGAGCTGTTTTTT. Its protein is CASSQDRLQGGDGELFF.